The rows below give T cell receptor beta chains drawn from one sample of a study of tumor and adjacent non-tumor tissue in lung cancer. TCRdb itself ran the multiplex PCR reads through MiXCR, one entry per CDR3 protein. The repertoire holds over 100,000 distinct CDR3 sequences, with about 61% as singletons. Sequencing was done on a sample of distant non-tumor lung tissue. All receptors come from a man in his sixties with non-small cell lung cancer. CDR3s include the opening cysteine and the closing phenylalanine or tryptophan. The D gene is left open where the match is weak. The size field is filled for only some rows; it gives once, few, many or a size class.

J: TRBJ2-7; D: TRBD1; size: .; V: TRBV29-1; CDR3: CSVDRGYERYF; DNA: TGCAGTGTTGACAGGGGTTACGAGCGGTACTTC
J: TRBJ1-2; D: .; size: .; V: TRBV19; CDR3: CASSPLGVGNYGYTF; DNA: TGTGCCAGTTCCCCCCTCGGCGTGGGGAACTATGGCTACACCTTC
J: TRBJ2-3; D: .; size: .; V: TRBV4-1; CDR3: CASSLLPWSPPDTQFF; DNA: TGCGCCAGCAGCCTCTTACCATGGTCCCCCCCAGATACGCAGTTTTTT
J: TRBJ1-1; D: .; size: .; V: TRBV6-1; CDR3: CADRETQVAGMAFF; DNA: TGTGCCGACAGAGAAACACAGGTAGCAGGGATGGCTTTCTTT
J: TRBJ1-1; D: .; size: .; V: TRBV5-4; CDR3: CGSSLNGQLTEAFF; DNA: TGTGGCAGCAGCCTAAACGGACAGCTCACTGAAGCTTTCTTT
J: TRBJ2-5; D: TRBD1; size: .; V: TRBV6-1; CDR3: CASRRRTGTGVDETQYF; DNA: TGTGCCAGCAGACGGAGGACCGGGACAGGGGTTGATGAGACCCAGTACTTC
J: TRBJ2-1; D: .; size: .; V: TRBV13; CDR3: CASSLEWGSNEQFF; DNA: TGTGCCAGCAGCTTAGAGTGGGGGAGTAATGAGCAGTTCTTC
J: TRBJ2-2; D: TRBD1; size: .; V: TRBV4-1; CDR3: CASSRETGNAGELFF; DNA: TGCGCCAGCAGCCGAGAGACAGGGAACGCCGGGGAGCTGTTTTTT
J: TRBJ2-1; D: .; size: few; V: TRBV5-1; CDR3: CASSLAGAGPGNEQFF; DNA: TGCGCCAGCAGCTTGGCCGGGGCAGGACCTGGGAATGAGCAGTTCTTC
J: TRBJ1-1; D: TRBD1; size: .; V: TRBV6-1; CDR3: CASGQAQNTEAFF; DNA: TGTGCCAGCGGACAGGCACAGAACACTGAAGCTTTCTTT
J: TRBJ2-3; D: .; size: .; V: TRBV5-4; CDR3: CASSDGLGGTDTQYF; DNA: TGTGCCAGCAGTGACGGACTAGGGGGTACGGATACGCAGTATTTT
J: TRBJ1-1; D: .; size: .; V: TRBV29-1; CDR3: CSVSRDSGEAFF; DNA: TGCAGTGTAAGCCGGGATAGTGGCGAAGCTTTCTTT
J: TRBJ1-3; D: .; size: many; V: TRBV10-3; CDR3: CAIRTSSGNTIYF; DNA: TGTGCCATACGGACATCCTCTGGAAACACCATATATTTT
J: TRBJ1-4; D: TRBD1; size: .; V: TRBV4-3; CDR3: CASIQFQGGSEKLFF; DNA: TGCGCCAGCATCCAATTCCAGGGGGGATCCGAAAAACTCTTTTTT
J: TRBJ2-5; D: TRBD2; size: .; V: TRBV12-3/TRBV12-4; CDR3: CASSLDVGLGKATQYF; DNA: TGTGCCAGCAGTTTAGACGTCGGACTAGGGAAGGCGACCCAGTACTTC
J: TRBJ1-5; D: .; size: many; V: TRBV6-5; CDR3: CASGSIKGPKNQPQHF; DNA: TGTGCCAGCGGTTCCATAAAGGGACCGAAAAATCAGCCCCAGCATTTT
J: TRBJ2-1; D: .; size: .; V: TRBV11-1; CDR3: CANSLRASYNEQFF; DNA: TGTGCCAACAGCTTACGGGCTTCCTACAATGAGCAGTTCTTC
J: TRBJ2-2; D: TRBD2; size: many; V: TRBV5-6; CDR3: CASSFRDYRTGELFF; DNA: TGTGCCAGCAGCTTCCGGGACTACCGCACCGGGGAGCTGTTTTTT
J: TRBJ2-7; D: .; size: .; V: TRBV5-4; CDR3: CASRTWGHYEQYF; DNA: TGTGCCAGCAGGACCTGGGGACACTACGAGCAGTACTTC
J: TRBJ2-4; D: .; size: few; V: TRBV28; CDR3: CACSFLRGAKNIQYF; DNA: TGTGCCTGCAGTTTTTTGAGGGGTGCCAAAAACATTCAGTACTTC
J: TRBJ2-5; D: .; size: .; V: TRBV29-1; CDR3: CSVVSVTGQETLYF; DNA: TGCAGCGTCGTCAGTGTGACAGGCCAAGAGACCCTGTACTTC